This is a list of T cell receptor beta chains from one sample in a study of blood T cell repertoires in COVID-19. Profiling relied on immunoSEQ multiplex PCR, and the TCRdb table lists in-frame clones only, not all of them. The sample carries some 340,000 clones, roughly 90% recorded once. Source material: PBMCs or T cells enriched from blood (not recorded which). Receptor source: a woman in her twenties or thirties who had been exposed to COVID-19. Both conserved end residues are part of each CDR3. The D gene is left open where the match is weak. The listing skips clone size in some rows; elsewhere it reads once, few, many or a size class.

V gene,CDR3 length,D gene,J gene,clone size,CDR3 protein,CDR3 DNA
TRBV7-2,15,NA,TRBJ1-2,NA,CASSLGVGGGYGYTF,TGTGCCAGCAGCTTAGGAGTCGGGGGGGGCTATGGCTACACCTTC
TRBV19,15,TRBD2,TRBJ2-3,NA,CASSTSSGAADTQYF,TGTGCCAGTAGTACGTCTAGCGGGGCTGCAGATACGCAGTATTTT
TRBV4-1,15,NA,TRBJ1-1,NA,CASSQVPVMNTEAFF,TGCGCCAGCAGCCAAGTGCCAGTTATGAACACTGAAGCTTTCTTT
TRBV12-3/TRBV12-4,13,NA,TRBJ1-5,many,CASSLKRNQPQHF,TGTGCCAGCAGTTTAAAGCGGAATCAGCCCCAGCATTTT
TRBV9,15,NA,TRBJ1-6,NA,CASSPRLETDSPLHF,TGTGCCAGCAGCCCCCGGCTGGAGACGGATTCACCCCTCCACTTT
TRBV30,13,NA,TRBJ1-4,NA,CACFGATNEKLFF,TGTGCCTGTTTCGGTGCAACTAATGAAAAACTGTTTTTT
TRBV7-9,15,TRBD2,TRBJ2-1,NA,CASSLERGVYNEQFF,TGTGCCAGCAGCTTAGAACGGGGGGTATACAATGAGCAGTTCTTC
TRBV19,13,NA,TRBJ1-6,NA,CASSMARNSPLHF,TGTGCCAGTAGTATGGCCCGAAATTCACCCCTCCACTTT
TRBV20-1,14,NA,TRBJ1-5,NA,CSASVSSVHQPQHF,TGCAGTGCTAGTGTTTCGTCGGTGCATCAGCCCCAGCATTTT
TRBV27,12,NA,TRBJ2-2,NA,CASSQLTGELFF,TGTGCCAGCAGTCAACTTACCGGGGAGCTGTTTTTT
TRBV5-1,17,NA,TRBJ1-2,NA,CASSLAIGQLANYGYTF,TGCGCCAGCAGCTTGGCCATCGGACAGCTAGCTAACTATGGCTACACCTTC
TRBV27,16,NA,TRBJ1-2,NA,CASSLSGLAWVYGYTF,TGTGCCAGCAGTTTATCGGGACTGGCCTGGGTCTATGGCTACACCTTC
TRBV20-1,12,NA,TRBJ2-7,NA,CSASLTAYEQYF,TGCAGTGCTAGTTTAACGGCCTACGAGCAGTACTTC
TRBV6-6,16,TRBD2,TRBJ2-2,few,CASSPLAGGFTGELFF,TGTGCCAGCAGCCCCCTCGCGGGGGGGTTCACCGGGGAGCTGTTTTTT
TRBV7-8,17,NA,TRBJ2-1,once,CASSLARRGFTYNEQFF,TGTGCCAGCAGCTTAGCGAGAAGGGGTTTCACCTACAATGAGCAGTTCTTC
TRBV13,14,TRBD1,TRBJ2-1,NA,CASSTGQGNNEQFF,TGTGCCAGCAGCACCGGACAGGGCAACAATGAGCAGTTCTTC
TRBV7-9,16,TRBD1,TRBJ1-2,NA,CASSLSDRALNYGYTF,TGTGCCAGCAGCTTGAGCGACAGGGCATTAAACTATGGCTACACCTTC
TRBV2,13,TRBD2,TRBJ2-2,NA,CASSPTSGGELFF,TGTGCCAGCAGCCCAACTAGCGGCGGGGAGCTGTTTTTT